In this sample, the clone carrying this TCR beta chain turned up many times. These data are taken from a study of molecular identifiers for immune sequencing clone quantification. V lost 0 bases and J 7 bases, leaving 10 bases between the germline ends. This CDR3 has 14 amino acids. In germline, CDR1 is MNHEY, CDR2 SMNVEV (reference sequence). TCRdb re-called the PCR reads through MiXCR, storing one row per CDR3 protein. The data contain about 640,000 distinct CDR3 sequences, 15% to 20% of them singletons. This TCR came from a human donor in good health. Some libraries in this study had Jurkat cell RNA spiked in. This chain connects TRBV27 to TRBJ1-5; maybe TRBD1 (5 bases). Sequencing was carried out using naive CD8+ T cells from blood, with Jurkat cell RNA spiked in. Subset specified: FACS-sorted CD8+CD4-CCR7+CD45RA+ naive T cells. CDR3 in amino acids: CASSLSGVRQPQHF. The CDR3 DNA follows: TGTGCCAGCAGTTTATCGGGGGTTAGGCAGCCCCAGCATTTT.